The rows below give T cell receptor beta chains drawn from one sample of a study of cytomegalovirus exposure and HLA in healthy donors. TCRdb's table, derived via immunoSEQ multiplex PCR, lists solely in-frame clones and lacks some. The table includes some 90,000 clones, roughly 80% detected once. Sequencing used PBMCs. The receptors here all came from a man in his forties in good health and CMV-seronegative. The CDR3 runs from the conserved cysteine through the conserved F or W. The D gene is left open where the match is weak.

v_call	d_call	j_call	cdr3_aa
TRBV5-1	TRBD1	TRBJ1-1	CASSRGGAVTEAFF
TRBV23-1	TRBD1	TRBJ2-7	CASSQVGTGSRPYEQYF
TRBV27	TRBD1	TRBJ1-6	CASSSTRGINSPLHF
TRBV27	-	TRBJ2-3	CASSSRQVSTDTQYF
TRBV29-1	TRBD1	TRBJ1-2	CSAHSGTGGFGYTF
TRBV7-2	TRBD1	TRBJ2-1	CASSLGRGRGSGYNEQFF
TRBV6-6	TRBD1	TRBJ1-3	CASRLSRGQGGNTIYF
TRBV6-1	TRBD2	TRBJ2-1	CASSERGGGTYNEQFF
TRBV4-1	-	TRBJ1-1	CASSQEGSLNTEAFF
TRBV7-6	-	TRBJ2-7	CASSLDQGTYEQYF
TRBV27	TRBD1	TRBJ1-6	CASSPRGTGAALHF
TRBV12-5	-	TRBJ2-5	CASGLRQEGGETQYF
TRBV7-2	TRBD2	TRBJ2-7	CASSPWLAGGSYEQYF
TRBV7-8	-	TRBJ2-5	CASSLARGETQYF
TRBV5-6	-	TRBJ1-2	CASSGREGERGGYTF
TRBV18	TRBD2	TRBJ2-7	CASSLGGTAYEQYF
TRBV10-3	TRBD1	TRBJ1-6	CAISESQGQNSPLHF
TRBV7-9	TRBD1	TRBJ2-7	CASSPKRTGALYEQYF
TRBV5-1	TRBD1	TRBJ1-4	CASSKQGAVTNEKLFF
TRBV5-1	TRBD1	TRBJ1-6	CASSLEGDRFSPLHF
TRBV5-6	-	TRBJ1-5	CASSLVGHNQPQHF
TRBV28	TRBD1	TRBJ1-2	CASSLLLGQGGGYTF
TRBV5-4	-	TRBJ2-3	CASGYFDSPKQYF
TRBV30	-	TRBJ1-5	CAWSVGQGHRPQHF
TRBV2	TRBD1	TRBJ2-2	CASRHTGGGGELFF
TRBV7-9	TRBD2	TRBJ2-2	CASSVTHRGGDTGELFF
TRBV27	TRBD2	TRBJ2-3	CASRGGADTQYF
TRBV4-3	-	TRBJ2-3	CASSQDSGLYTDTQYF
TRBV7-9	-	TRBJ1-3	CASSLETLSGNTIYF
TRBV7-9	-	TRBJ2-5	CASSLAAGQETQYF
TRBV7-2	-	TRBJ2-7	CASSPAYEQYF
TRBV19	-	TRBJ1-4	CASRDTYNEKLFF
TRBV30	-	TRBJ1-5	CAWSNSGSLNQPQHF
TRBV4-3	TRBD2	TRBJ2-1	CASSQWRTLPGLADNEQFF
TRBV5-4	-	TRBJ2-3	CASSVGGYTQYF
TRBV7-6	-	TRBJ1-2	CASSPRGENYGYTF
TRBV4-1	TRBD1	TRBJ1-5	CASSQFGTVRNQPQHF
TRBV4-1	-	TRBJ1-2	CASSHLYGYTF
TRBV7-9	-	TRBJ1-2	CASSLVVESYGYTF
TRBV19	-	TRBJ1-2	CASSAGGYYGYTF
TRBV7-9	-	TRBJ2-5	CASSLRVRETQYF
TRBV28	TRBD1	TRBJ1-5	CASSLWNRGRSNQPQHF
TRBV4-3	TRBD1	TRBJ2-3	CASSQEDRGLDTQYF
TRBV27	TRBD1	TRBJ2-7	CASRLTGTYEQYF
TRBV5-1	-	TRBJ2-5	CASSDVQGRGETQYF
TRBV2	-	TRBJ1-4	CASSELYSEAGGKLFF
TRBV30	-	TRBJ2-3	CAWSSQGSTDTQYF
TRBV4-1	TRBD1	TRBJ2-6	CASSHTTGGSGANVLTF
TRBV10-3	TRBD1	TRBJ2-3	CAISTKTGTGGTDTQYF
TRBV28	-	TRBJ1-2	CASRRGDYGYTF
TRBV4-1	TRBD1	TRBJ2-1	CASSQNRGRTGNEQFF
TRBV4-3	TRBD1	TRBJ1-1	CASSQPPRDRASVNTEAFF
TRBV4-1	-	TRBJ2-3	CASSSVPRSADTQYF
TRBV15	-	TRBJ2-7	CATSPHDGQYLEQYF